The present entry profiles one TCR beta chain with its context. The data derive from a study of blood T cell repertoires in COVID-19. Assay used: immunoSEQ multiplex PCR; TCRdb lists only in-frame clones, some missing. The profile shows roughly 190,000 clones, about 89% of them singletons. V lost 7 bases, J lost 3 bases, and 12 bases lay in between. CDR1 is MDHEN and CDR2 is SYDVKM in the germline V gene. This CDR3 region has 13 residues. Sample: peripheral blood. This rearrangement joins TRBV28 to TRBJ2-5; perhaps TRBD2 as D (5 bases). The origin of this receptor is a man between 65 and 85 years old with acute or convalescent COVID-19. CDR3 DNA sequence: TGTGCCAGCATGTCTAGCTACGAAGAGACCCAGTACTTC. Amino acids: CASMSSYEETQYF.